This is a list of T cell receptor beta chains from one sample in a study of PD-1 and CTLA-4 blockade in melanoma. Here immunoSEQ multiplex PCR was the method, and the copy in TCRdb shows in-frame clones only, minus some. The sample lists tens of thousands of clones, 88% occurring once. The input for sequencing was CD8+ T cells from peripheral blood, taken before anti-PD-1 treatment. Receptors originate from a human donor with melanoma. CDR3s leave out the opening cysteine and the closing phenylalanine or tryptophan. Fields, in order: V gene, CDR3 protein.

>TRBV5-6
ASSFTDTQY
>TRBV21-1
ASSKPRSGRTDTQY
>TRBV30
AWSNGRGASYNEQF
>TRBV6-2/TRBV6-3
ASSYSTGGGEQY
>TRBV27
ASSSLPGTGRNGYT
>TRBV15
ATSRAGGIMNTEAF
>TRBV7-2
ASSLRQPYGYGYT
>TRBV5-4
ASSLDQGEKLF
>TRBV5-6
ASSLGAGSESNQPQH
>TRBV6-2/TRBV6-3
ASSLGASTYGYT
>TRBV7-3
ASSLSGGNEQF
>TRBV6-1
ASSEFQGISSYEQY
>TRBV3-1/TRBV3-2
ASSRSDSGGPDETQY
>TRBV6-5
ASSPFAGTNEKLF
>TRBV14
ASSRESAARFEQF
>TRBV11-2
ASSPTFSGAGDTQY
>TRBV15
ATSRGTTGGDGYT
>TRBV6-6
ASSNGGEADTQY
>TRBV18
ASSPTGTGEFSYNEQF
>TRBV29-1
SAPTAYGYT
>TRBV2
ASSDFAGGSYNEQF
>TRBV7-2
ASSPEGAGYYNSPLH
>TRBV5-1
ASSPRLHEQY
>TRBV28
ASSPLQGIGNTIY
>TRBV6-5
ASRGTGVNYGYT
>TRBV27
ASSFASNSPLH
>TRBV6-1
ASSGGDRGYQSSYNEQF
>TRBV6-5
ASSSSGEGGEQPQH
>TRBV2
ASSGPGGNGDTQY
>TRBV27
ASSLSWGGNQPQH